This T cell receptor beta chain appears in the sequencing data of a study of blood T cell repertoires in COVID-19. Background on the study: Sources were T cells, B-cell-depleted T cells, or PBMCs; the material itself was cDNA or gDNA.

In the original processing: Cell counts per sample came from amplifying reference gene primers. Method: immunoSEQ multiplex PCR; TCRdb's copy keeps in-frame clones and lacks some. V and J calls plus clone size are reproduced from that table; the DNA served to infer D and trimming. This table holds 310,000 or so clones, over 80% found once. This CDR3 is 13 amino acids long. CDR1 is LNHDA and CDR2 is SQIVND in the germline V gene (reference sequence). Trimming cost V 3 bases and J 1 base, with 6 bases left between them. This clone was counted only a few times. Seattle patients were enrolled during active infection and followed longitudinally.

The V call is TRBV19, the J call TRBJ1-1, with D unclear. The TCR sequence derives from a man aged 25-40 years with COVID-19, enrolled during active disease. What was sequenced was peripheral blood. Written as DNA, the CDR3 is TGTGCCAGTAGTATCACAGCGAACACTGAAGCTTTCTTT. Translated: CASSITANTEAFF.